The entry below gives a single T cell receptor (beta chain) sequence along with its context. This CDR3 has 15 amino acids. Trimming cost V 5 bases and J 5 bases; bases outside gene matches: 11. CDR1 is SGHTA, CDR2 FQGTGA, per germline. The sample is drawn from a study of cytomegalovirus exposure and HLA in healthy donors. 13 Jbeta primers and 60 Vbeta primers were used for the PCR. Profiling relied on immunoSEQ multiplex PCR, and the TCRdb table lists in-frame clones only, not all of them. This sample carries around 140,000 clones, with under 2% going to the ten biggest clones. The chain combines TRBV7-3 with TRBJ1-2; 7 bases map to TRBD1. The specimen sequenced was PBMCs. The receptor's source is a man between 18 and 35 years old in good health and CMV-seronegative. The CDR3 reads CASSDPGQPFYGYTF. In DNA, the CDR3 is TGTGCCAGCAGCGACCCGGGACAGCCGTTTTATGGCTACACCTTC.